Each of the 14 T cell receptor beta chains below was sequenced from the same sample in a study of human T cells and chemical hapten exposure. Stated time point: patch test 1, 2 weeks after DPC sensitization. Treatment here: therapeutic diphenylcyclopropenone sensitization with weekly scalp DPC. MiXCR was run by TCRdb on the RACE reads, yielding one entry per CDR3 protein. Here the sample spans 300,000 to 450,000 distinct CDR3 sequences, more than 4.5% being singletons. Material: whole blood, obtained in connection with sensitization to the hapten diphenylcyclopropenone (DPC). Receptors were obtained from a woman aged 45-65 years with alopecia areata. Some clones in this sample may be carry-over from other donors' samples.

The V gene is TRBV16, the J gene TRBJ1-1; D remains ambiguous. V gave up 3 bases and J gave up 4 bases, with 12 bases separating them. The CDR3 contains 14 residues. Germline CDR1 reads KGHSY; CDR2 reads FQNENV. The DNA for the CDR3 is TGTGCCAGCAGCCATTTGGGGATGGGCACTGAAGCTTTCTTT. Its protein is CASSHLGMGTEAFF.

This clonotype was recorded many times. The chain uses TRBV30 and TRBJ1-1; no clear D gene. This CDR3 region has 12 residues. V was clipped by 2 bases and J by 0 bases, with 4 bases between them. From germline, CDR1 is GTSNPN and CDR2 SVGIG (reference sequence). CDR3 amino acids: CAWSRLNTEAFF. Here the CDR3 DNA reads TGTGCCTGGAGTAGGTTGAACACTGAAGCTTTCTTT. The complete variable domain, with remaining parts taken from reference TRBV30 and TRBJ1-1, reads SQTIHQWPATLVQPVGSPLSLECTVEGTSNPNLYWYRQAAGRGLQLLFYSVGIGQISSEVPQNLSASRPQDRQFILSSKKLLLSDSGFYLCAWSRLNTEAFFGQGTRLTVV.

The chain's CDR3 is CASSLGGQGAFNQPQHF. The CDR3 DNA sequence: TGTGCCAGCAGCTTGGGAGGACAGGGGGCCTTCAATCAGCCCCAGCATTTT. This chain links TRBV5-6 with TRBJ1-5, with 11 bases fitting TRBD1. CDR3 length: 17 amino acids. V lost 0 bases, J lost 3 bases, and 5 bases stayed unmatched. CDR1 is SGHDT, CDR2 YYEEEE, per germline. Using reference TRBV5-6 and TRBJ1-5 for the parts outside the CDR3, the full variable domain is DAGVTQSPTHLIKTRGQQVTLRCSPKSGHDTVSWYQQALGQGPQFIFQYYEEEERQRGNFPDRFSGHQFPNYSSELNVNALLLGDSALYLCASSLGGQGAFNQPQHFGDGTRLSIL.

This clonotype was recorded at least ten times. The chain couples TRBV18 to TRBJ2-5; perhaps TRBD1 as D (5 bases). Germline loops: CDR1 KGHSH, CDR2 LQKENI. V gave up 2 bases and J gave up 1 base, with 11 bases separating them. The CDR3 runs to 15 residues. In DNA, the CDR3 is TGTGCCAGCTCACCAGAAGGGGTTCCCCAAGAGACCCAGTACTTC. Translated, it gives CASSPEGVPQETQYF.

This clonotype has just a few counts. The chain joins TRBV20-1 to TRBJ2-5; D may correspond to TRBD1 or TRBD2 (5 bases each). CDR1 is DFQATT and CDR2 is SNEGSKA in the germline V gene (reference sequence). Trimming stripped 6 bases from V and 2 bases from J, with 13 bases between. The CDR3 sequence is 13 residues long. The CDR3 sequence is CSALRDGQETQYF. The CDR3, as DNA: TGCAGTGCGCTCCGGGACGGGCAAGAGACCCAGTACTTC.

In this sample, this clonotype turned up many times. This chain links TRBV3-1 with TRBJ1-1; D possibly corresponds to TRBD1 (5 bases). The V end was cut by 1 base, the J end by 5 bases, with 11 bases between. Per germline, CDR1 LGHDT and CDR2 YNNKEL (reference sequence). CDR3 length equals 14 residues. CDR3 DNA: TGTGCCAGCAGCCAAGCTGGGGCGGGGACTGAAGCTTTCTTT. Translating gives CASSQAGAGTEAFF.

In this sample, this clonotype turned up many times. The gene calls are TRBV7-9 and TRBJ2-1, with D perhaps matching TRBD1 (5 bases). Germline values: CDR1 SEHNR, CDR2 FQNEAQ (reference sequence). This CDR3 region has 14 residues. V was cut by 5 bases and J by 6 bases, with 14 bases left in between. The CDR3: CASSPDQGGNEQFF. CDR3 DNA: TGTGCCAGCAGCCCAGATCAGGGTGGCAATGAGCAGTTCTTC.

This chain links TRBV7-9 with TRBJ2-1, with a weak D call TRBD2 (6 bases). Trimming took off 1 base at V and 6 bases at J, with 16 bases between the two ends. CDR1 is SEHNR, CDR2 FQNEAQ, per germline (reference sequence). The CDR3 consists of 16 residues. CDR3 sequence reads: CASSLGGGGALNEQFF. DNA for the CDR3: TGTGCCAGCAGCTTAGGAGGCGGAGGGGCCCTCAATGAGCAGTTCTTC.

Ten or more counts support this clonotype. The chain uses TRBV12-3 or TRBV12-4 and TRBJ1-5, with TRBD1 matching 7 bases. The V and J ends lost 5 bases and 4 bases, in that order; junction bases with no gene match: 5. The CDR3 totals 14 residues. The CDR3 loop is CASSLGTVNQPQHF. The CDR3 nucleotides read TGTGCCAGCAGTCTCGGGACAGTTAATCAGCCCCAGCATTTT.

The chain uses TRBV6-2 or TRBV6-3 and TRBJ2-2; no clear D. The CDR3 loop spans 14 amino acids. Trimming removed 6 bases at V and 4 bases at J, with 12 bases between. Germline V CDR1 and CDR2: MNHEY, SVGEGT. DNA of the CDR3: TGTGCCAGCAGGTTGACGGGTAGCACCGGGGAGCTGTTTTTT. This gives the protein CASRLTGSTGELFF.

At least ten counts were recorded for this clonotype. V is TRBV3-1 and J is TRBJ1-2; TRBD1 is a possible D gene (6 bases). The germline gives CDR1 LGHDT, CDR2 YNNKEL (reference sequence). Trimming removed 1 base at V and 2 bases at J, with 8 bases between. The CDR3 runs to 14 residues. For the CDR3, the DNA is TGTGCCAGCAGCCAAGCAGGGGCCAACTATGGCTACACCTTC. Translated, it gives CASSQAGANYGYTF.

This clonotype has a count of ten or more. As DNA, the CDR3 is TGTGCCAGCAGTAACCAGGCGGCGAGCAATCAGCCCCAGCATTTT. It specifies CASSNQAASNQPQHF. This chain uses TRBV6-5 with TRBJ1-5, with D unresolved. Germline-derived CDR1 and CDR2 are MNHEY and SVGAGI. This CDR3 has 15 amino acids. V lost 5 bases and J lost 1, with 12 bases in between.

This clonotype occurred a few times. The genes are TRBV5-6 and TRBJ1-6; D perhaps matches TRBD1 (6 bases). The length of the CDR3 is 15 residues. Germline V gene data show CDR1 as SGHDT and CDR2 as YYEEEE. V was trimmed by 0 bases and J by 5 bases, leaving 9 bases between them. CDR3 bases: TGTGCCAGCAGCTTGGCGGGACATCATAATTCACCCCTCCACTTT. Amino acids: CASSLAGHHNSPLHF.

This clonotype was recorded many times. The chain uses TRBV19 and TRBJ1-2; D is unresolved. V was pared by 6 bases and J by 3 bases, with 11 bases between. Per the germline V gene, CDR1 is LNHDA and CDR2 is SQIVND (reference sequence). This CDR3 contains 13 residues. In nucleotides, the CDR3 is TGTGCCAGTAGCCGTCAGACGGACTATGGCTACACCTTC. Its protein is CASSRQTDYGYTF.